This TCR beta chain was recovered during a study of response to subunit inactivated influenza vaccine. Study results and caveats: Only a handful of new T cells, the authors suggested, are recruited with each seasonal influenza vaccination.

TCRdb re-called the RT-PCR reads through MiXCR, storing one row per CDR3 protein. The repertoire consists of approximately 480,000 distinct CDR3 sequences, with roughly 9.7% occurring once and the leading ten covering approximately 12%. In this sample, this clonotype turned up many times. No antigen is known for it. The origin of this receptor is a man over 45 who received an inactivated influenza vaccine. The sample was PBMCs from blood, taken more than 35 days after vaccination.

CDR3 DNA: TGCAGTGCCTGGGGACTAGCGGGGGCCTACGAGCAGTACTTC. This encodes CSAWGLAGAYEQYF. The chain employs TRBV20-1 and TRBJ2-7; TRBD2 matches at 14 bases. This CDR3 has 14 residues. After removal of 6 bases from V and 2 bases from J, the junction contained 3 bases not matched to a gene. CDR1 is DFQATT and CDR2 is SNEGSKA in the germline V gene (reference sequence).